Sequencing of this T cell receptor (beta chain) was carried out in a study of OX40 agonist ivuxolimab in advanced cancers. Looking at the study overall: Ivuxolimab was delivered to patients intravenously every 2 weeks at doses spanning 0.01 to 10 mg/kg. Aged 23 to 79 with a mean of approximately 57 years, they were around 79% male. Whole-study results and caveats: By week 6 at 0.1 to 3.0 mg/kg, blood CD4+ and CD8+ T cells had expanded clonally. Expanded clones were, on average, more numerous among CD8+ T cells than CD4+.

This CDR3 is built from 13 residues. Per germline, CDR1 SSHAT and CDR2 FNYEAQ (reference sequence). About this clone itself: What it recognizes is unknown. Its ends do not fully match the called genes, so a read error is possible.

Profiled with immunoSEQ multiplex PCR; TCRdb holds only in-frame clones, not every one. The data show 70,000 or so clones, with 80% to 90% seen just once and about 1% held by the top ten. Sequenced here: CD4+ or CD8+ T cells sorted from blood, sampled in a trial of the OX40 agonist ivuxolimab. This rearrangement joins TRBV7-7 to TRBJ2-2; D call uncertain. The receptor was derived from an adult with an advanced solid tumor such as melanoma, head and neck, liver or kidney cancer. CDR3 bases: TGTGCTAGCAGTGACACCGCGATAGGGGAGCTGTTTTTT. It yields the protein CASSDTAIGELFF.